The sequence of this TCR beta chain was determined in a study of CD8 T cells in ankylosing spondylitis (dated by TCRdb to about 2017). In the study overall: T cell receptor beta repertoires were profiled in healthy donors and ankylosing spondylitis patients so that disease-linked TCR variants could be found. The whole study cohort included 95 to 130 healthy donors and 25 ankylosing spondylitis patients. Peripheral blood samples were taken, and synovial fluid was additionally collected from ankylosing spondylitis patients. Study-wide findings and limitations: Some TCR beta motif variants had previously been reported in synovial fluid and blood of reactive arthritis patients, which suggested common disease-initiation mechanisms. A TCR beta motif made up of several highly homologous amino acid variants appeared to be characteristic of blood from ankylosing spondylitis patients. The disease-linked clones had a CD8+ phenotype and were found at relatively low frequencies in peripheral blood. The disease-linked clones were reported to be significantly enriched in matched synovial fluid samples from ankylosing spondylitis patients.

Worth noting for this clonotype: The clone's antigen remains unknown. Within one base of it there is no much larger clone, and no base qualities were kept.

V is pared back by 2 bases and J by 2 bases, with 13 bases lying between the germline termini. CDR3 length: 15 amino acids, cysteine to valine. The retained sequence is limited to the CDR3, 45 bases, with the frame set at the first base. Per the germline V gene, SGHAT is the CDR1 and FQNNGV is the CDR2. Instrument used: Illumina HiSeq 2500. TCR beta libraries were prepared by quantitative 5'-RACE with molecular barcodes. The paper's data handling went like this. To identify disease-linked TCR variants, a new computational method was used, one built on a probabilistic model of VDJ rearrangement. TCRdb redid the processing of the public reads, applying fastp at Q25 and MiXCR, and retained in-frame beta chains. One record per CDR3 amino acid sequence lists the most common genes and DNA. The V and J calls were not made by the authors but by TCRdb's processing. Across this sample there are around 540,000 distinct CDR3 sequences, with about 13% seen only once. 6.8% of the sample belongs to the ten largest clones.

This receptor was identified in a male donor with ankylosing spondylitis. Input material: blood, either unsorted or a sorted T cell fraction (not recorded which). The V and J genes are TRBV11-2 and TRBJ2-7; the D call is tentative, TRBD1 or TRBD2, as each matches 5 bases. Here is the DNA: TGTGCCAGCAGCTTACAAGCGGTGGGGGCCTACGAGCAGTACGTC. Translation gives CASSLQAVGAYEQYV.